The following is a TCR beta chain sequence with its context. What it binds is not known. These data are taken from a study of CD8 T cells in ankylosing spondylitis. TCRdb called the 5' RACE reads again in MiXCR, with one record for every CDR3 protein. The top ten clones hold roughly 8% of a sample with about 280,000 distinct CDR3 sequences, around 19% of them seen once. V trimming: 0 bases; J trimming: 6 bases; junction bases outside the gene matches: 5. The CDR3 length is 14 residues. Germline V gene data show CDR1 as DFQATT and CDR2 as SNEGSKA (reference sequence). Notes on the study in general: CD8+ by phenotype, disease-linked clones were relatively rare in peripheral blood. Matched ankylosing spondylitis synovial fluid reportedly contained a significantly enriched population of disease-linked clones.

This TCR derives from a male donor with ankylosing spondylitis or in good health (not recorded which). The sequenced sample consisted of blood, either unsorted or a sorted T cell fraction (not recorded which). The chain employs TRBV20-1 and TRBJ2-4; 7 bases align to TRBD1. The chain's CDR3 is CSARDVQGINIQYF. CDR3 nucleotides: TGCAGTGCTAGAGATGTACAGGGGATAAACATTCAGTACTTC.